Below, 15 T cell receptor beta chains from the same sample are listed, as sequenced in a study of Graves' ophthalmopathy and Graves' hyperthyroidism. The TCR beta CDR3 regions underwent amplification from RNA transcripts. An initial RT-PCR round employing HTBI primers preceded a second-round multiplex PCR. TCRdb independently ran MiXCR on the multiplex PCR reads; one entry per CDR3 protein. This table has a few hundred thousand distinct CDR3 sequences, roughly a sixth appearing once. Sequencing was performed on peripheral blood. These receptors were taken from an adult woman with stable Graves' hyperthyroidism.

This clonotype appeared many times. The chain has TRBV30 and TRBJ2-7; 11 positions match TRBD1. The length of the CDR3 is 16 residues. The V segment lost 0 bases and the J segment 6 bases; nucleotides outside the gene matches: 10. Germline V gene sequence: CDR1 GTSNPN, CDR2 SVGIG (reference sequence). CDR3 bases: TGTGCCTGGAGTGTTTTCCCAACCGGGACAGGGGGCGAGCAGTACTTC. Translating it yields CAWSVFPTGTGGEQYF.

This clonotype was counted ten times or more. The chain is built from TRBV28 and TRBJ2-2; TRBD1 is a possible D gene (6 bases). Trimming took 6 bases from V and 2 from J, leaving 22 bases between them. Germline loops: CDR1 MDHEN, CDR2 SYDVKM. The CDR3 spans 18 residues. The CDR3 sequence is CASRPWGRGRGNTGELFF. The CDR3 DNA follows: TGTGCCAGCAGACCTTGGGGCAGGGGTCGGGGTAACACCGGGGAGCTGTTTTTT.

The gene calls are TRBV30 and TRBJ2-2; maybe TRBD1 (6 bases). Germline V CDR1 and CDR2: GTSNPN, SVGIG (reference sequence). The CDR3 contains 15 residues. Trimming took 2 bases from V and 1 from J, leaving 11 bases between them. CDR3 amino acids: CAWSTGLGNTGELFF. The CDR3 nucleotides read TGTGCCTGGAGTACAGGGTTGGGGAACACCGGGGAGCTGTTTTTT.

The table lists this clonotype with many counts. The chain combines TRBV10-3 with TRBJ2-7; 13 bases are shared with TRBD2. The CDR3 extends over 15 amino acids. The germline gives CDR1 ENHRY, CDR2 SYGVKD. J lost 3 bases, V lost 7 bases, and 6 bases had no gene match. The CDR3 region is CAIIEGLAGHYEQYF. The CDR3 DNA is TGTGCCATCATAGAGGGACTAGCGGGACACTACGAGCAGTACTTC.

This clonotype was detected ten times or more. This rearrangement joins TRBV20-1 to TRBJ1-5; the D is unclear. The V gene lost 4 bases and the J gene lost 9 bases, with 13 bases spanning the gap. Per the germline V gene, CDR1 is DFQATT and CDR2 is SNEGSKA (reference sequence). The CDR3 runs to 12 residues. CDR3 residues: CSATPLGRPQHF. For the CDR3, the DNA is TGCAGTGCTACTCCACTCGGGAGGCCCCAGCATTTT.

The rearrangement joins TRBV29-1 to TRBJ2-5; 12 nucleotides agree with TRBD2. V lost 1 base to trimming and J lost 3 bases; unmatched junction nucleotides: 3. Germline V CDR1 and CDR2: SQVTM, ANQGSEA. The CDR3 totals 15 residues. CDR3 residues: CSVEGLAGVEETQYF. The CDR3 DNA reads as TGCAGCGTTGAAGGACTAGCGGGAGTGGAAGAGACCCAGTACTTC.

This clonotype appeared many times. This chain connects TRBV5-1 to TRBJ1-5; D is ambiguous. V was clipped by 0 bases and J by 6 bases, with 7 bases between them. The CDR3 spans 13 residues. The germline CDR1 and CDR2 sequences are SGHRS and YFSETQ. In DNA form, the CDR3 reads TGCGCCAGCAGCTTGGAAGGGAGTCAGCCCCAGCATTTT. Residues: CASSLEGSQPQHF.

This clonotype was counted many times. The CDR3, as DNA: TGTGCCAGCAGCTTAAGTACCGGATTGACTGAAGCTTTCTTT. Its protein is CASSLSTGLTEAFF. This chain links TRBV7-6 with TRBJ1-1; D gene unclear. V lost 2 bases, J lost 5 bases, and 12 bases lay in between. Per germline, CDR1 SGHVS and CDR2 FNYEAQ. The CDR3 spans 14 residues.

This rearrangement joins TRBV6-2 or TRBV6-3 to TRBJ1-5; unclear D gene. Germline assignment: CDR1 MNHEY and CDR2 SVGEGT. V lost 0 bases and J lost 6, with 6 bases in between. CDR3 length: 13 residues. The CDR3 DNA reads TGTGCCAGCAGTTACTCCCGGGGTCAGCCCCAGCATTTT. Its translation is CASSYSRGQPQHF.

This clonotype occurred many times. V gene TRBV5-5 combines with J gene TRBJ1-6, with D maybe TRBD1 (6 bases). Germline V gene data show CDR1 as SGHKS and CDR2 as YYEKEE (reference sequence). There are 14 residues in the CDR3. V was cut by 1 base and J by 7 bases, with 9 bases left in between. CDR3 region: CASSLWGGNSPLHF. The CDR3, as DNA: TGTGCCAGCAGCTTGTGGGGGGGCAATTCACCCCTCCACTTT.

Many counts were recorded for this clonotype. The V and J genes are TRBV24-1 and TRBJ2-3; TRBD2 agrees at 12 bases. The germline CDR1 and CDR2 sequences are KGHDR and SFDVKD. V shed 8 bases and J 1 base; nucleotides not matched to a gene: 6. The CDR3 is 16 amino acids. CDR3 nucleotide sequence: TGTGCCACCACCTCAGGGACTAGCGGGCGCACAGATACGCAGTATTTT. Translated: CATTSGTSGRTDTQYF.

At least ten counts were recorded for this clonotype. The chain uses TRBV3-1 and TRBJ2-7; 10 positions match TRBD2. Losses at the gene ends were 3 bases for V and 3 bases for J; bases not matched to a gene: 11. Germline V gene lookup returns CDR1 LGHDT and CDR2 YNNKEL (reference sequence). This CDR3 contains 17 residues. The CDR3 sequence is CASSHAPPTSGVYEQYF. CDR3 coding DNA: TGTGCCAGCAGCCACGCACCGCCCACTAGCGGGGTCTACGAGCAGTACTTC.

This clonotype was found a few times. The rearrangement joins TRBV28 to TRBJ2-2; 9 bases match TRBD2. Germline V lookup: CDR1 MDHEN, CDR2 SYDVKM. The CDR3 has 16 residues. V was clipped by 5 bases and J by 1 base; unmatched bases: 5. CDR3 DNA sequence: TGTGCCAGCAGTACCAGCGGGGGGCAGAACACCGGGGAGCTGTTTTTT. Translation: CASSTSGGQNTGELFF.

This clonotype was seen more than once but under ten times. The CDR3 coding sequence is TGTGCCAGCAGCCTAATGTCAAGGGAGACCCAGTACTTC. It codes for CASSLMSRETQYF. The chain has TRBV7-3 and TRBJ2-5; no firm D call. Per the germline V gene, CDR1 is SGHTA and CDR2 is FQGTGA. The CDR3 is 13 amino acids. V shed 5 bases and J shed 5 bases, with 12 bases lying between them.

This clonotype appeared many times. The rearrangement joins TRBV6-2 or TRBV6-3 to TRBJ1-5; a weak D match, TRBD1 (5 bases). This CDR3 contains 16 residues. Trimming removed 4 bases from V and 0 bases from J, with 13 bases in between. Germline CDR1 and CDR2: MNHEY and SVGEGT. The CDR3 sequence is CASSSPQVYSNQPQHF. The CDR3 DNA sequence: TGTGCCAGCAGTTCCCCACAGGTTTATAGCAATCAGCCCCAGCATTTT.